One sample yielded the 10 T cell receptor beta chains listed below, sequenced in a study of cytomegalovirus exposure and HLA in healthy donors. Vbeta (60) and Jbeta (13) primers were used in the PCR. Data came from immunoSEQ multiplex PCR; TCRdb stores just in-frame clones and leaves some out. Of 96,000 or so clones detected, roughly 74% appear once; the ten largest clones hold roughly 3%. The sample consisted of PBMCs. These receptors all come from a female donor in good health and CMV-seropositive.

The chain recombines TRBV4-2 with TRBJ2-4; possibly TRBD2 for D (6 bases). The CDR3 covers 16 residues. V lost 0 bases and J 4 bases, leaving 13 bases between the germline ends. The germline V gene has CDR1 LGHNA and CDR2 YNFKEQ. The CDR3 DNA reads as TGTGCCAGCAGCCAAGACTGGGGTAGCGGTAAAAACATTCAGTACTTC. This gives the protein CASSQDWGSGKNIQYF.

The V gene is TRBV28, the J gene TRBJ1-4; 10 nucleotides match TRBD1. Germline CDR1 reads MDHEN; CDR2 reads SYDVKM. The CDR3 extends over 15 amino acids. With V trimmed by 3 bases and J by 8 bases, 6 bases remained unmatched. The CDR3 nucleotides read TGTGCCAGCAGTTTGACGGGACAGGGGTCGGAAAAACTGTTTTTT. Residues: CASSLTGQGSEKLFF.

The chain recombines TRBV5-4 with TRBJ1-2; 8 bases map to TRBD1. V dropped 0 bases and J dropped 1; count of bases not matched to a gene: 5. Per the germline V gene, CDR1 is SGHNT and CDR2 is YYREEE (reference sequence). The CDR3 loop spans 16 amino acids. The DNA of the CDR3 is TGTGCCAGCAGCTTGGCAGGGGGCGAGGGTAACTATGGCTACACCTTC. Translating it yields CASSLAGGEGNYGYTF. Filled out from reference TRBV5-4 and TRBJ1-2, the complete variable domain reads ETGVTQSPTHLIKTRGQQVTLRCSSQSGHNTVSWYQQALGQGPQFIFQYYREEENGRGNFPPRFSGLQFPNYSSELNVNALELDDSALYLCASSLAGGEGNYGYTFGSGTRLTVV.

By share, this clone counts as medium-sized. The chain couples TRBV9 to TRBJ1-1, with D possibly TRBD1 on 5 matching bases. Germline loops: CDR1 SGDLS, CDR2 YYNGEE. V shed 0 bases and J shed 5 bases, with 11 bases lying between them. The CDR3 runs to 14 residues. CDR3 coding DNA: TGTGCCAGCAGCGTAGACGCTAAGGGGACTGAAGCTTTCTTT. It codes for CASSVDAKGTEAFF.

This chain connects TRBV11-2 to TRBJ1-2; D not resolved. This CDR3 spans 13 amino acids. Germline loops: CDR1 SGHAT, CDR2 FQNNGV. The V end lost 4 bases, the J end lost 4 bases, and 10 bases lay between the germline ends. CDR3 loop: CASSSGPSYGYTF. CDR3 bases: TGTGCCAGCAGCTCTGGGCCCTCCTATGGCTACACCTTC.

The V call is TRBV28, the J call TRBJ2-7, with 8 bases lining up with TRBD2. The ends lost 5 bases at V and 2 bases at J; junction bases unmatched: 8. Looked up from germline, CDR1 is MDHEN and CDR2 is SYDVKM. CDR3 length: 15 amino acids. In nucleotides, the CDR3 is TGTGCCAGCAGTCACGGGGGGGCCGGGGCCTACGAGCAGTACTTC. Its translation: CASSHGGAGAYEQYF.

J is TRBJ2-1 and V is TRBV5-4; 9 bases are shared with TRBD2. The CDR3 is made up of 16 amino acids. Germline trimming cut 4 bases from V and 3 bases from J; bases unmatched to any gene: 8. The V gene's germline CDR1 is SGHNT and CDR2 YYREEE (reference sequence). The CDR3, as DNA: TGTGCCAGCAGCGGTGAGAGCGGGGGGAACTACAATGAGCAGTTCTTC. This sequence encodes CASSGESGGNYNEQFF.

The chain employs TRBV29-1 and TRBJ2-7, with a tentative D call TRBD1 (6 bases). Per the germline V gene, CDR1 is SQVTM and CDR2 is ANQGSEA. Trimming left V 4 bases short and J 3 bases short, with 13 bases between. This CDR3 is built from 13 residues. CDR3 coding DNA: TGCAGCGTTGGGGGGCGCGGGCTCTACGAGCAGTACTTC. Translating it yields CSVGGRGLYEQYF.

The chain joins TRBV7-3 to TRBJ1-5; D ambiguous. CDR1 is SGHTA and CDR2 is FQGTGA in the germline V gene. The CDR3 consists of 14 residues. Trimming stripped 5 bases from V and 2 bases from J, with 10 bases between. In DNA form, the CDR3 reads TGTGCCAGCAGCCCCCAGGAGGGCAATCAGCCCCAGCATTTT. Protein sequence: CASSPQEGNQPQHF.

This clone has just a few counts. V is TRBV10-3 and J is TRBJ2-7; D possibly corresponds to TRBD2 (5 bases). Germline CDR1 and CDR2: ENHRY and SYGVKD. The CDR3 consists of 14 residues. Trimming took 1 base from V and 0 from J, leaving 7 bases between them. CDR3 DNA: TGTGCCATCAGTGAGTACCGGGACTCCTACGAGCAGTACTTC. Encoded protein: CAISEYRDSYEQYF.